This T cell receptor beta chain appears in the sequencing data of a study of cytomegalovirus exposure and HLA in healthy donors. Overall study findings and caveats: Reportedly, a later analysis found an Asian-associated ancestry cluster had fewer N-insertions than the roughly 630-donor mean. Among TCR beta chains, those listed as cytomegalovirus-associated numbered under 200. Available immune exposure information was restricted to CMV serostatus only.

This CDR3 spans 11 amino acids. V was shortened by 5 bases and J by 3 bases, with 7 bases between the two germline ends. Germline loops: CDR1 DFQATT, CDR2 SNEGSKA (reference sequence). On this clone: Its antigen remains unknown.

PCR primers comprised 60 Vbeta and 13 Jbeta primers. TCRdb's copy holds only in-frame clones and misses some; the assay was immunoSEQ multiplex PCR. The table counts fewer than 200,000 clones; 1.3% lies in the top ten. Sampled while nominally healthy, donors likely had unrecorded immune exposures. This TCR was sampled from a woman in her fifties or sixties in good health and CMV-seronegative. Input material: PBMCs. The V call is TRBV20-1, the J call TRBJ2-5; D is possibly TRBD1 (6 bases). The CDR3 sequence: CSAAGEETQYF. The CDR3, as DNA: TGCAGTGCTGCAGGGGAAGAGACCCAGTACTTC.